These T cell receptor beta chains were read from a single sample in a study of early T cells in non-severe SARS-CoV-2 infection. TCRdb reprocessed the 5' RACE reads via MiXCR and lists one record per CDR3 protein. The data hold fewer than 100,000 distinct CDR3 sequences, with around 16% observed a single time. Specimen: whole blood. The receptors come from an adult who was a healthcare worker with PCR-confirmed SARS-CoV-2 infection or an uninfected control (not recorded which). Both conserved end residues are part of each CDR3. The D gene is left open where the match is weak. A row's size may be missing; if present it is once, few, many or a size class.

clone_size: many
v_call: TRBV28
d_call: NA
j_call: TRBJ2-7
cdr3_aa: CASSTRLAGARDEQYF
cdr3_nt: TGTGCCAGCAGTACCAGACTTGCAGGGGCCCGGGACGAGCAGTACTTC

clone_size: NA
v_call: TRBV2
d_call: NA
j_call: TRBJ2-5
cdr3_aa: CASSEDWGETQYF
cdr3_nt: TGTGCCAGCAGTGAAGACTGGGGAGAGACCCAGTACTTC

clone_size: few
v_call: TRBV27
d_call: NA
j_call: TRBJ2-7
cdr3_aa: CASSLTALTIEQYF
cdr3_nt: TGTGCCAGCTCCCTGACAGCCCTCACTATCGAGCAGTACTTC

clone_size: few
v_call: TRBV19
d_call: NA
j_call: TRBJ2-7
cdr3_aa: CASSIQRVSYEQYF
cdr3_nt: TGTGCCAGTAGTATTCAGCGGGTCTCCTACGAGCAGTACTTC

clone_size: few
v_call: TRBV28
d_call: TRBD1
j_call: TRBJ1-5
cdr3_aa: CASTGGGQPQHF
cdr3_nt: TGTGCCAGCACAGGGGGGGGACAGCCCCAGCATTTT

clone_size: NA
v_call: TRBV21-1
d_call: NA
j_call: TRBJ2-7
cdr3_aa: CASSKIGWEGVSSYEQYF
cdr3_nt: TGTGCCAGCAGCAAAATTGGCTGGGAGGGGGTGAGCTCCTACGAGCAGTACTTC

clone_size: NA
v_call: TRBV20-1
d_call: NA
j_call: TRBJ1-2
cdr3_aa: CSAREDGISYGYTF
cdr3_nt: TGCAGTGCTAGGGAGGACGGAATTAGCTATGGCTACACCTTC

clone_size: few
v_call: TRBV5-4
d_call: NA
j_call: TRBJ2-1
cdr3_aa: CASSLRDTGDEQFF
cdr3_nt: TGTGCCAGCAGCTTGAGGGACACCGGGGATGAGCAGTTCTTC

clone_size: NA
v_call: TRBV10-2
d_call: NA
j_call: TRBJ2-1
cdr3_aa: CASSVEGIPSYNEQFF
cdr3_nt: TGCGCCAGCAGTGTTGAGGGGATCCCCTCCTACAATGAGCAGTTCTTC

clone_size: NA
v_call: TRBV18
d_call: NA
j_call: TRBJ1-2
cdr3_aa: CASSPLRPRGRTF
cdr3_nt: TGTGCCAGCTCACCACTTCGCCCGCGGGGAAGGACCTTC

clone_size: NA
v_call: TRBV9
d_call: NA
j_call: TRBJ1-5
cdr3_aa: CASSIWEQPNQPQHF
cdr3_nt: TGTGCCAGCAGCATATGGGAACAGCCAAATCAGCCCCAGCATTTT

clone_size: few
v_call: TRBV11-2
d_call: NA
j_call: TRBJ2-3
cdr3_aa: CASSFWGTDTQYF
cdr3_nt: TGTGCCAGCAGCTTTTGGGGCACAGATACGCAGTATTTT

clone_size: few
v_call: TRBV18
d_call: NA
j_call: TRBJ1-1
cdr3_aa: CASTNSPQENTEAFF
cdr3_nt: TGTGCCAGCACAAATAGCCCCCAAGAAAACACTGAAGCTTTCTTT

clone_size: few
v_call: TRBV27
d_call: NA
j_call: TRBJ2-7
cdr3_aa: CASSTSQASYEQYF
cdr3_nt: TGTGCCAGCAGCACCTCTCAAGCCTCCTACGAGCAGTACTTC

clone_size: few
v_call: TRBV10-1
d_call: NA
j_call: TRBJ1-5
cdr3_aa: CASRDQYSNQPQHF
cdr3_nt: TGCGCCAGCAGGGACCAATATAGCAATCAGCCCCAGCATTTT

clone_size: NA
v_call: TRBV7-2
d_call: TRBD2
j_call: TRBJ2-7
cdr3_aa: CASSRAGAFEQYF
cdr3_nt: TGTGCCAGCAGTCGAGCGGGAGCATTCGAGCAGTACTTC